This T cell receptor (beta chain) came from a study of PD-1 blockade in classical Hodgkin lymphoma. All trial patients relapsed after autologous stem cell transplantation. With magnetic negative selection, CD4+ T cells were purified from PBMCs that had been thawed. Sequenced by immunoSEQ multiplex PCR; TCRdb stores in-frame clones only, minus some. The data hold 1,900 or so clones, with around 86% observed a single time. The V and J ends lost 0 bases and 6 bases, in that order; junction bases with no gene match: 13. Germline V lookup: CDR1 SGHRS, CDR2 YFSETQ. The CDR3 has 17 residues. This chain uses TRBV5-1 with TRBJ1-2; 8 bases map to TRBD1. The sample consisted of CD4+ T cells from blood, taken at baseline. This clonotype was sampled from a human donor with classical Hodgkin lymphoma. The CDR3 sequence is CASSLAGGGQDNNGYTF. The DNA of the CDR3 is TGCGCCAGCAGCTTGGCCGGAGGGGGACAGGATAATAATGGCTACACCTTC. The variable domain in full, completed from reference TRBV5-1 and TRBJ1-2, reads KAGVTQTPRYLIKTRGQQVTLSCSPISGHRSVSWYQQTPGQGLQFLFEYFSETQRNKGNFPGRFSGRQFSNSRSEMNVSTLELGDSALYLCASSLAGGGQDNNGYTFGSGTRLTVV.